Given below is one T cell receptor beta chain in context. No antigen is known for it. Sequenced by immunoSEQ multiplex PCR; TCRdb stores in-frame clones only, minus some. The sample has 110,000 to 150,000 clones; about nine tenths are singletons. J lost 5 bases, V lost 4 bases, and 7 bases had no gene match. Germline V CDR1 and CDR2: SGHDT, YYEEEE. This CDR3 region has 16 residues. This entry belongs to a study of T cell responses to AZD1222 COVID-19 vaccine. Notes on the study in general: In all cases, repertoires were sampled only after the peak T cell response.

This TCR was sampled from an adult in good health. The rearrangement joins TRBV5-6 to TRBJ1-5, with 12 bases aligning to TRBD1. The input for sequencing was peripheral blood, taken on day 0 of AZD1222 vaccination. The CDR3 nucleotides are TGTGCCAGCAGCCCGGGACAGGGGGCGTGGGATCAGCCCCAGCATTTT. Amino acids: CASSPGQGAWDQPQHF.